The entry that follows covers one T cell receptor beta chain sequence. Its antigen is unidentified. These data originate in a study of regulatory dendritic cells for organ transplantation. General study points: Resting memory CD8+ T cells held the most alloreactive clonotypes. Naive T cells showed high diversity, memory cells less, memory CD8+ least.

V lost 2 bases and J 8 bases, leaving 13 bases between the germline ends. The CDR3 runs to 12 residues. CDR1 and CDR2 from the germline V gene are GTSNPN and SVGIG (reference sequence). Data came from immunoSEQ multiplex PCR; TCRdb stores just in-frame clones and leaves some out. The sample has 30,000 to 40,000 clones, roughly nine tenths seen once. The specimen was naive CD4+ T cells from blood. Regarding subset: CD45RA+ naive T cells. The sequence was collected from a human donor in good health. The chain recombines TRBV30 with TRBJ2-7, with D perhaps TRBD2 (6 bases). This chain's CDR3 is CAWSPQGGKQYF. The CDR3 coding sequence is TGTGCCTGGAGTCCCCAAGGAGGGAAGCAGTACTTC. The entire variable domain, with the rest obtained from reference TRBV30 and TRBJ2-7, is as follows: SQTIHQWPATLVQPVGSPLSLECTVEGTSNPNLYWYRQAAGRGLQLLFYSVGIGQISSEVPQNLSASRPQDRQFILSSKKLLLSDSGFYLCAWSPQGGKQYFGPGTRLTVT.